This T cell receptor beta chain was documented in a study of cytomegalovirus exposure and HLA in healthy donors. Germline V CDR1 and CDR2: SGHRS, YFSETQ. V shed 4 bases, J shed 3 bases, and the junction held 6 bases outside the gene matches. The CDR3 spans 15 residues. Note on this clone: As yet, its antigen is unknown.

The PCR made use of 60 Vbeta and 13 Jbeta primers. TCRdb's table, derived via immunoSEQ multiplex PCR, lists solely in-frame clones and lacks some. Among some 120,000 clones listed, around 70% were seen once. Study-wide results and caveats: A link between a missense DCLRE1C variant and TCR beta V- and J-gene trimming emerged from a later analysis. Across donors, most TCRs were seen rarely, yet some public ones were widespread.

The clonotype originates from a man between 25 and 39 years old in good health and CMV-seropositive. The sample was PBMCs. J is TRBJ2-2 and V is TRBV5-1, with 7 bases matching TRBD2. The CDR3 coding sequence is TGCGCCAGCAGCGCCTTGGCGGGAGACACCGGGGAGCTGTTTTTT. Its protein is CASSALAGDTGELFF.